Listed below are T cell receptor beta chains from one sample, sequenced in a study of shared clonotypes between healthy human individuals. The data were produced by immunoSEQ multiplex PCR, yet TCRdb's version contains in-frame clones alone and is incomplete. Among under 2,500,000 clones listed, almost 96% were seen once. The sequenced sample consisted of naive CD4+ T cells sorted from blood. Receptors were obtained from a man in his late teens or twenties in good health. Both conserved end residues are trimmed from each CDR3.

>TRBV30
AWLNKTSTDTQY
>TRBV27
ASSPQGVRQPQH
>TRBV4-1
ASSQVPQEVATRQY
>TRBV6-5
ASNRGGEAF
>TRBV7-2
ASSLDRTGELF
>TRBV9
ASSGTSGSDTQY
>TRBV28
ASTRTGTGGVGYT
>TRBV19
ASSIVRKGHNEQF
>TRBV5-1
ASQATGNTGELF
>TRBV2
ASSEEISAYEQY
>TRBV25-1
ASSEFGGLETQY
>TRBV28
ASTGTSGSHEQY
>TRBV4-3
ASSRVGGTGRSYEQY
>TRBV5-6
ASSHPTGELF
>TRBV6-5
ASSRRVSGANVLT
>TRBV6-6
ASSPPSGTGDTQY
>TRBV7-2
ASSLIGIDGYT
>TRBV11-3
ASSLINRANFLDKLF
>TRBV30
AWAGQFNYGYT
>TRBV28
ASSLRGGAGHQPQH
>TRBV19
ASSFPGKSIGELF
>TRBV5-1
ASSFNPQGLGGELF
>TRBV18
ASSPPAHLRLGNEQF
>TRBV6-6
ASSFTDQPQH
>TRBV6-5
ASSYSGTGWLNTIY
>TRBV11-1
ASIRGVGGWDTQY
>TRBV27
ASRSINTEAF
>TRBV29-1
SVEKTHNEQF
>TRBV5-1
ASSKVQYEQY
>TRBV5-1
ASSLVSGANVLT
>TRBV4-2
ASSQDSRDRGDNSPLH
>TRBV10-3
AISATGFPRSYEQY
>TRBV6-6
ASSYSTLGEGYGYT
>TRBV6-5
ASSHRPGNQPQH
>TRBV28
VSGGSPLH
>TRBV5-4
ASSLRTRASTDTQY
>TRBV5-1
ASSWFLGYQETQY
>TRBV9
ASSVEGFTDTQY
>TRBV4-1
ASSQGRQATRAGNTIY
>TRBV29-1
SGGQGSYNEQF
>TRBV25-1
ASSEPGRDLYNEQF
>TRBV6-1
ASSVGPGELF
>TRBV28
ASSLGGGAYEQY
>TRBV27
ASSLSQPGLGYEQY
>TRBV4-1
ASSQAGQGGNYGYT
>TRBV7-3
ASSSQNNSPLH
>TRBV11-2
ASSSPRDNYGYT
>TRBV19
ASSIIVGETQY
>TRBV7-2
ASSLALRENEQF
>TRBV4-3
ASSQDWEGVGNYGYT
>TRBV5-4
ASSGRGGSYEQY
>TRBV6-5
ASSYSRGPYGYT
>TRBV5-4
ASSPAVGAGQETQY
>TRBV10-1
ASSESITGELF
>TRBV2
APGGTEAF
>TRBV7-9
ASSLGETGELF
>TRBV10-3
AIRAGTGGVGTGELF